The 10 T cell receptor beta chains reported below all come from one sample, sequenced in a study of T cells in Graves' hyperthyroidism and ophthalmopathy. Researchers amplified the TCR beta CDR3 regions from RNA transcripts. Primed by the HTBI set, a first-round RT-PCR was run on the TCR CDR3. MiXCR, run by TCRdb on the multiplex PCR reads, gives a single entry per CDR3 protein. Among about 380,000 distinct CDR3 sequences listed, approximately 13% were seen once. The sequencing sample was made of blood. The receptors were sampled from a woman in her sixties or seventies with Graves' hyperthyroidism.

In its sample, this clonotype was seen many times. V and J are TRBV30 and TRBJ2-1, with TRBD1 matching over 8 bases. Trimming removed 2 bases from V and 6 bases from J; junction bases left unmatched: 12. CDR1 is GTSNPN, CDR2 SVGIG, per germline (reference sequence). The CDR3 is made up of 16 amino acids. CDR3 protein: CAWSPQGARAFNEQFF. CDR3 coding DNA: TGTGCCTGGAGTCCTCAGGGGGCTCGCGCTTTCAATGAGCAGTTCTTC.

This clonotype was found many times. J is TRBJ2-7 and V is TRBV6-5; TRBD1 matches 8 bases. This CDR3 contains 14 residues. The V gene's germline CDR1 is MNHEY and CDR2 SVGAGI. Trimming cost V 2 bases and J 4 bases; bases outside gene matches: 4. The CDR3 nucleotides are TGTGCCAGCAGTTACGCAGGGGGCTTATACGAGCAGTACTTC. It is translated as CASSYAGGLYEQYF.

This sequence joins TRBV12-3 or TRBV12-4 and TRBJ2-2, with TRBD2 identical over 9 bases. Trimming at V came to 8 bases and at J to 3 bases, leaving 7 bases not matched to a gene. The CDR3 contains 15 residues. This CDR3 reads CASQSGGLDTGELFF. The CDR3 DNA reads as TGTGCCAGCCAAAGCGGGGGGCTCGACACCGGGGAGCTGTTTTTT.

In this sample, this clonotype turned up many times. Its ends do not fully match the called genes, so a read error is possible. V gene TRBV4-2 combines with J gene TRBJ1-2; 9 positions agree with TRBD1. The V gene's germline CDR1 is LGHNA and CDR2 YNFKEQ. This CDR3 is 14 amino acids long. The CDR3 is CASRYRGRNDGYTF. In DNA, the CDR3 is TGTGCCAGCAGATACAGGGGGCGTAACGATGGCTACACCTTC.

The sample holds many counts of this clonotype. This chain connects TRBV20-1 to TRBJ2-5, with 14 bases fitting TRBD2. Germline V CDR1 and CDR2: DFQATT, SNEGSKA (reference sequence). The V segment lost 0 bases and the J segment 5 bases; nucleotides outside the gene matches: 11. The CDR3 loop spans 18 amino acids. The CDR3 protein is CSAREARTSGRSGETQYF. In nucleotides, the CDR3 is TGCAGTGCTAGAGAGGCTCGGACTAGCGGGAGGTCGGGGGAGACCCAGTACTTC.

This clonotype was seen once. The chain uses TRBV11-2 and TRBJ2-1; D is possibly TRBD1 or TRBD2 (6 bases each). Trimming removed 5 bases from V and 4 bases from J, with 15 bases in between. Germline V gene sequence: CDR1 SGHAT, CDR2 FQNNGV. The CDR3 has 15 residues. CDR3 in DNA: TGTGCCAGCAGCGAGGGGGGCGACAGATACAATGAGCAGTTCTTC. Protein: CASSEGGDRYNEQFF.

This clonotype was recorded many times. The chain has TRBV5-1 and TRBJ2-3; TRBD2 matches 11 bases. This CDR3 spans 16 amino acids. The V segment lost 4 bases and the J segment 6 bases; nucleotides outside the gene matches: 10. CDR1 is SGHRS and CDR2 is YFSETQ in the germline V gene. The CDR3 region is CASSVGYTSGSDTQYF. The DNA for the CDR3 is TGCGCCAGCAGCGTAGGATACACTAGCGGGAGTGATACGCAGTATTTT. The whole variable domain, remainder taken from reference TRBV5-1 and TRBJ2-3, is KAGVTQTPRYLIKTRGQQVTLSCSPISGHRSVSWYQQTPGQGLQFLFEYFSETQRNKGNFPGRFSGRQFSNSRSEMNVSTLELGDSALYLCASSVGYTSGSDTQYFGPGTRLTVL.

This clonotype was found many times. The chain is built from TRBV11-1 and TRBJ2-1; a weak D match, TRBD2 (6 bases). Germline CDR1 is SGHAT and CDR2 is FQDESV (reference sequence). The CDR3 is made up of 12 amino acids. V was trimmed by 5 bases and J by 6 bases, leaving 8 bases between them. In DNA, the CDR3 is TGTGCCAGCAGCCCGGGACTCAATGAGCAGTTCTTC. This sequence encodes CASSPGLNEQFF.

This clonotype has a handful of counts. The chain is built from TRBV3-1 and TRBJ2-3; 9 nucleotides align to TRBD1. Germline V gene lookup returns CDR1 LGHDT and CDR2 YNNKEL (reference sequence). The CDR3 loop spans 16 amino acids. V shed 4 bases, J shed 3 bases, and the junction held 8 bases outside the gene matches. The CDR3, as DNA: TGTGCCAGCAGCCCCGGGACAGGGTACGGAACAGATACGCAGTATTTT. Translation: CASSPGTGYGTDTQYF.

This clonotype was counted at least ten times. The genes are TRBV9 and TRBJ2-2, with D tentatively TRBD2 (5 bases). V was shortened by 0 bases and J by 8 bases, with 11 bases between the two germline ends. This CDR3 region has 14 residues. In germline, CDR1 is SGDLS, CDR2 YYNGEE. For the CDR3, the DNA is TGTGCCAGCAGCGTAGCAGTTTGGGAGGGGGAGCTGTTTTTT. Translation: CASSVAVWEGELFF.